Below, one T cell receptor beta chain is given with its context. Its antigen is not known. These data are taken from a study of a mutant IDH1 vaccine in newly diagnosed glioma. Study-wide background: First vaccine doses came 4-6 weeks after radiotherapy alone, or with temozolomide cycles.

Here immunoSEQ multiplex PCR was the method, and the copy in TCRdb shows in-frame clones only, minus some. The repertoire holds 55,000 to 65,000 clones, 75% to 85% seen once, with over 4.5% in the top ten. Stated time point: week 11, during vaccination. The content of each vaccine dose was 300 ug of mutant IDH1 20-mer peptide, and topical imiquimod accompanied it. Germline values: CDR1 SNHLY, CDR2 FYNNEI. This CDR3 has 14 residues. The J segment lost 3 bases and the V segment lost 6 bases, leaving 2 bases of the junction unmatched. The chain couples TRBV2 to TRBJ2-7; 13 positions agree with TRBD2. The clonotype was recovered from a man between 45 and 60 years old with glioma. Sequenced here: PBMCs, sampled from a glioma patient whose treatment included an IDH1 peptide vaccine. CDR3 residues: CASSWTSGSYEQYF. DNA for the CDR3: TGTGCCAGCAGCTGGACTAGCGGGAGCTACGAGCAGTACTTC. The whole variable domain, filled in from reference TRBV2 and TRBJ2-7, reads EPEVTQTPSHQVTQMGQEVILRCVPISNHLYFYWYRQILGQKVEFLVSFYNNEISEKSEIFDDQFSVERPDGSNFTLKIRSTKLEDSAMYFCASSWTSGSYEQYFGPGTRLTVT.